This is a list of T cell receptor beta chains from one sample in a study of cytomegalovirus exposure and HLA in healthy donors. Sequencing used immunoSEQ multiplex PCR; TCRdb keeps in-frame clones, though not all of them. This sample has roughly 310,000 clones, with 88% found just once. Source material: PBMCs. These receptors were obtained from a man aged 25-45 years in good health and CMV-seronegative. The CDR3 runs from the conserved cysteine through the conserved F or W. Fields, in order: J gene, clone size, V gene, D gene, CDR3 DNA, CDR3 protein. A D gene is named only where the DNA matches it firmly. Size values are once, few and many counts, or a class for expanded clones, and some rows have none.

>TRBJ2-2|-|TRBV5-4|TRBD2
TGTGCCAGCAGCTTTCGGGGGGGCACCGGGGAGCTGTTTTTT
CASSFRGGTGELFF
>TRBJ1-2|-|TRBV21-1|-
TGTGCCAGCAGCCAAAGACACAACTATGGCTACACCTTC
CASSQRHNYGYTF
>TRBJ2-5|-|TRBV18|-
TGTGCCAGCTCACCACCGCTCAGGGAGACCCAGTACTTC
CASSPPLRETQYF
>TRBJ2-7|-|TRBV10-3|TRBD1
TGTGCCATAAGGTCCGGGACAGCCTACGAGCAGTACTTC
CAIRSGTAYEQYF
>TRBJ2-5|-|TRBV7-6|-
TGTGCCAGCAGCCAGGGACACCGTCAAGAGACCCAGTACTTC
CASSQGHRQETQYF
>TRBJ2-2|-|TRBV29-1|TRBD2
TGCAGCGTGGGATTAACTAGCGGGGGGGTCGGCACCGGGGAGCTGTTTTTT
CSVGLTSGGVGTGELFF
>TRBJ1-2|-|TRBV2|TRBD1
TGTGCCAGCAGTCAAACCAGGGACAGGGCGAACTTAAACTATGGCTACACCTTC
CASSQTRDRANLNYGYTF
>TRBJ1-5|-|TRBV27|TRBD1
TGTGCCAGCAGTCTGGGACAGGGCCGTAATCAGCCCCAGCATTTT
CASSLGQGRNQPQHF
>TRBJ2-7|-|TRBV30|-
TGTGCCTGGAGTAAGACCCCCGGGAAGACCTACGAGCAGTACTTC
CAWSKTPGKTYEQYF
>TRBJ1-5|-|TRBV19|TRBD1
TGTGCCAGTAGTTCGTACAGGGGGCTGAGACAGCCCCAGCATTTT
CASSSYRGLRQPQHF
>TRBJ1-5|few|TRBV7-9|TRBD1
TGTGCCAGCAGCTTAGTTCGGGGACAGGGGAATCAGCCCCAGCATTTT
CASSLVRGQGNQPQHF
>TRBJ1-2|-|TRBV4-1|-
TGCGCCAGCAGCCAAGACCTCCGGGTCAGCTATGGCTACACCTTC
CASSQDLRVSYGYTF
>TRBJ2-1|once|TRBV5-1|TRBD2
TGCGCCAGCAGCTCCGAACGGGGAGCGGGGGCGTTTATTGATGAGCAGTTCTTC
CASSSERGAGAFIDEQFF
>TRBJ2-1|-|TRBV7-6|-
TGTGCCAGCAGCTTAGGGGCAGCCTTTTACAATGAGCAGTTCTTC
CASSLGAAFYNEQFF
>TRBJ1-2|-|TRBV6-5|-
TGTGCCAGCAGTTTCCTGCAGGGCGCCTATGGCTACACCTTC
CASSFLQGAYGYTF
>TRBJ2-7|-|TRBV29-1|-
TGCAGCGTTGAATTAGGAGGATCCGAGCAGTACTTC
CSVELGGSEQYF
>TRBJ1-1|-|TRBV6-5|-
TGTGCCAGCAGTTTAATTTCGGGGAACACTGAAGCTTTCTTT
CASSLISGNTEAFF
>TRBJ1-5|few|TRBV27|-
TGTGCCAGCAGTTTATCCCATAATCAGCCCCAGCATTTT
CASSLSHNQPQHF
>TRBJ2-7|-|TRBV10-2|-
TGCGCCAGCAGTGAGTCTCTCCAGTTCTCCTACGAGCAGTACTTC
CASSESLQFSYEQYF
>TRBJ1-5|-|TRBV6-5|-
TGTGCCAGCAGTATGGACACCGATCAGCCCCAGCATTTT
CASSMDTDQPQHF
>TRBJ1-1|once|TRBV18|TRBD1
TGTGCCAGCTCACGACAGGGTTATGAAGCTTTCTTT
CASSRQGYEAFF
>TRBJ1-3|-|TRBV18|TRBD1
TGTGCCAGCTCACCATCTGGACAGGGAACTAGTGGAAACACCATATATTTT
CASSPSGQGTSGNTIYF
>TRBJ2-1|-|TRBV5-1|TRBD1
TGCGCCAGCAGTCCGGACAGGGGAATCTATGAGCAGTTCTTC
CASSPDRGIYEQFF
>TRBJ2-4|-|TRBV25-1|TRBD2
TGTGCCAGCAGTGAATTACTAGCGGGGGGTCAGTACTTC
CASSELLAGGQYF
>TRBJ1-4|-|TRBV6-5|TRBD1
TGTGCCAGCAGTTCCGGGACAGATAAAAAACTGTTTTTT
CASSSGTDKKLFF
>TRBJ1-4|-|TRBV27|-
TGTGCCAGCAGTCCAGGGAAACTGTTTTTT
CASSPGKLFF
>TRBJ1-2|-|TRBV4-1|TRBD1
TGCGCCAGCAGCCAAGACGATAGGGCAGGGGGCTACTATGGCTACACCTTC
CASSQDDRAGGYYGYTF
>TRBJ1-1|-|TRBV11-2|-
TGTGCCAGCAGCTTAAATCCGGGGAACACTGAAGCTTTCTTT
CASSLNPGNTEAFF
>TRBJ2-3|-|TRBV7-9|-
TGTGCCAGCAGCTCAGCGAGAGATACGCAGTATTTT
CASSSARDTQYF
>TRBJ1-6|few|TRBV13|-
TGTGCCAGCAGCCAATCGGGTGCGGTTTCACCCCTCCACTTT
CASSQSGAVSPLHF
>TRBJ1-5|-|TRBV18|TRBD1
TGTGCCAGCTCGTCCGGGACAGGGAATCAGCCCCAGCATTTT
CASSSGTGNQPQHF
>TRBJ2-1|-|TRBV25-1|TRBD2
TGTGCCAGCAGTGCCACCGGGACTAACAATGAGCAGTTCTTC
CASSATGTNNEQFF
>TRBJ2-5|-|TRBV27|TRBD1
TGTGCCAGCAGCCATGGACAGGGCCAAGAGACCCAGTACTTC
CASSHGQGQETQYF
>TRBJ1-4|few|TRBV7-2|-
TGTGCCAGCAGCTTAGCTTCCGGGACTAATGAAAAACTGTTTTTT
CASSLASGTNEKLFF
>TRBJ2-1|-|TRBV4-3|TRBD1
TGCGCCAGCAGCCAAGATCGAGGACAGGCCGATGAGCAGTTCTTC
CASSQDRGQADEQFF
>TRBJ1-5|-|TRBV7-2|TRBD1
TGTGCCAGCAGCCCAGGGACAGGGGGTAATCAGCCCCAGCATTTT
CASSPGTGGNQPQHF